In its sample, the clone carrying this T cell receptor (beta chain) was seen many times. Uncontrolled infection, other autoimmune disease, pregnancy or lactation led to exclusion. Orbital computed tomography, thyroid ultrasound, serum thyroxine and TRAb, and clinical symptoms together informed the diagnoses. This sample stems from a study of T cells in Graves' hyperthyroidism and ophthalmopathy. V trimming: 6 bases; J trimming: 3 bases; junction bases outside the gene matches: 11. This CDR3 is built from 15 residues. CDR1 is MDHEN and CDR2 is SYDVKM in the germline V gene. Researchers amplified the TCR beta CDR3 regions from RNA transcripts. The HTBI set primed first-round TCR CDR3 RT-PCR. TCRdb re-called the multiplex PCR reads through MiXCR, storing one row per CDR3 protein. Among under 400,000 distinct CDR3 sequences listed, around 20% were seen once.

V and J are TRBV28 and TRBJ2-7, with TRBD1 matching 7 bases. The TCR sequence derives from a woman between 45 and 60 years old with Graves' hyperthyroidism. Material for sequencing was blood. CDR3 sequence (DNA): TGTGCCAGCAGACCGATCCGGGACAGTGGCTACGAGCAGTACTTC. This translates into CASRPIRDSGYEQYF.